This T cell receptor (beta chain) was identified during a study of cytotoxic CD8 clonotypes in ibrutinib-treated CLL (dated by TCRdb to 2020 to 2022). Some background on the complete study: The cohort included some 14 treatment-naive and 11 to 12 relapsed/refractory patients; around 18 were IGHV unmutated. All remission and progressive disease samples were collected while patients were still receiving ibrutinib. The response samples were drawn at a median of around eleven months into treatment, with a range of roughly 6 to 40 months. An average of 255,043 productive templates and 80,000 to 100,000 productive rearrangements was obtained per sample. Longitudinal samples were obtainable from about 30% of the roughly 90 participants in the trial. Cryopreserved peripheral blood mononuclear cells were collected before treatment, at response, and at either disease progression or sustained remission. Responses were partial in some 24 patients and complete in 2; after median about 70 months follow-up, roughly 14 stayed in remission and some twelve progressed.

The sample's time point, from its label and the paper: more than 10 months on ibrutinib. For TCR beta library preparation, roughly 2 micrograms of genomic DNA were extracted from the cryopreserved PBMCs. High-throughput TCR beta sequencing was performed on longitudinal blood samples from CLL patients receiving ibrutinib monotherapy. The patients took part in an open-label, single-center phase 2 trial of ibrutinib monotherapy. The goal of deep resolution MiSeq sequencing was a depth between 1 in 1 million and 1 in 200,000 T cells, and coverage averaged 10x per clonotype. TCR beta libraries were generated with the immunoSEQ hsTCRB Kit. Per the source publication's procedure: The data were analyzed with ImmunoSEQ Analyzer and ImmunoSEQ Data Assistant, and V, D and J gene assignments followed IMGT definitions. Clonality was computed as one minus normalized Shannon entropy of productive rearrangement frequencies, ranging from 0 to 1. Only overrepresented clonotypes making up at least 0.05% of each patient's repertoire were included in the public clonotype analysis. Some twelve age-matched healthy donor repertoires from immuneACCESS were used as controls for clonality. Sourced from immuneACCESS, this table was stored by TCRdb with only in-frame sequences that have V and J called. A share of the clones is absent; for the studies checked, an unresolved V gene accounts for under half, and the remainder has no known explanation. Clone size and the V and J calls come from that table; the DNA yielded D and trimming. This sample lists about 200,000 clones; 60% to 80% were detected once. Together, the top ten hold 5.9% of the sample.

Broad study findings and their caveats: Public clonotypes were rare and either shrank or stayed stable during treatment, and the rise in clonality at ibrutinib response reflected expansion of private clonotypes. An increase in clonality was observed at ibrutinib response, with clonality remaining stable during sustained remission and falling back toward baseline at progression. Baseline clonality was found to be higher than that of age-matched healthy donors and was strongly correlated with circulating CD8+ T-cell counts. Sampling times were not matched between patients in sustained remission and patients whose disease was progressing, and lymph node repertoires were not examined.

V loses 3 bases of germline sequence and J loses 11 bases, and the interval between the two ends is 13 bases. CDR1 is given as SEHNR and CDR2 as FQNEAQ, both from the germline V gene (reference sequence). The CDR3 holds 12 amino acids from the cysteine to the phenylalanine. Here the CDR3 DNA is all that survives: 36 bases in frame from base 1. As to this clone: The target of this receptor is not known. Base qualities are not at hand, and no much larger clone is one base apart.

The sequencing here drew on PBMCs, taken after 12 months of ibrutinib treatment. This receptor was taken from a human donor with chronic lymphocytic leukemia. The rearrangement joined TRBV7-9 to TRBJ1-1, with no D gene named confidently. The CDR3 sequence is CASSFLWVGAFF. The nucleotides are TGTGCCAGCAGCTTCCTATGGGTCGGGGCTTTCTTT.